This T cell receptor beta chain was captured by sequencing in a study of cytomegalovirus exposure and HLA in healthy donors. About the study: In a later analysis, it was reported that the approximately 110 validation repertoires had been produced on the same platform as the 690 or so repertoires belonging to the first cohort.

V shed 7 bases and J shed 0 bases, with 19 bases lying between them. The CDR3 is 18 residues long. Germline V lookup: CDR1 SNHLY, CDR2 FYNNEI. TCRdb's copy holds only in-frame clones and misses some; the assay was immunoSEQ multiplex PCR. The repertoire holds roughly 130,000 clones, with about nine tenths as singletons. The TCR sequence derives from a man aged 30-40 years in good health and CMV-seronegative. This rearrangement joins TRBV2 to TRBJ2-6, with D possibly matching TRBD1 (5 bases). Sample: PBMCs. The CDR3 reads CASKGSGRARSGANVLTF. DNA for the CDR3: TGTGCCAGCAAAGGCTCGGGCAGGGCTCGCTCTGGGGCCAACGTCCTGACTTTC.